Presented here are 3 T cell receptor beta chains from one specimen sequenced in a study of T cell responses to AZD1222 COVID-19 vaccine. Measured with immunoSEQ multiplex PCR; TCRdb has only the in-frame clones, and not every one. Here the sample spans roughly 110,000 clones, around nine tenths being singletons. The source material was peripheral blood, sampled 28 days after the second AZD1222 dose. These TCRs come from an adult who received the AZD1222 COVID-19 vaccine.

J is TRBJ2-3 and V is TRBV9; TRBD2 matches 11 bases. Germline CDR1 and CDR2: SGDLS and YYNGEE. There are 17 residues in the CDR3. The V and J ends lost 3 bases and 2 bases, in that order; junction bases with no gene match: 8. CDR3 amino acids: CASSANVAGGNTDTQYF. As DNA, the CDR3 is TGTGCCAGCAGCGCAAATGTAGCGGGAGGGAACACAGATACGCAGTATTTT.

The chain recombines TRBV2 with TRBJ2-1; 10 positions match TRBD2. Germline CDR1 is SNHLY and CDR2 is FYNNEI. The V segment lost 6 bases and the J segment 3 bases; nucleotides outside the gene matches: 5. This CDR3 spans 15 amino acids. CDR3 nucleotide sequence: TGTGCCAGCAGGACCGGGACTAGCGACTACAATGAGCAGTTCTTC. It is translated as CASRTGTSDYNEQFF.

V is TRBV12-2 and J is TRBJ2-2. TRBV12-2 is reported as a pseudogene. CDR3 length: 17 residues. Here the CDR3 reads CASRLEGLVHGTGELFF. The DNA for the CDR3 is TGTGCAAGTCGCTTAGAGGGCTTGGTCCACGGCACCGGGGAGCTGTTTTTT.